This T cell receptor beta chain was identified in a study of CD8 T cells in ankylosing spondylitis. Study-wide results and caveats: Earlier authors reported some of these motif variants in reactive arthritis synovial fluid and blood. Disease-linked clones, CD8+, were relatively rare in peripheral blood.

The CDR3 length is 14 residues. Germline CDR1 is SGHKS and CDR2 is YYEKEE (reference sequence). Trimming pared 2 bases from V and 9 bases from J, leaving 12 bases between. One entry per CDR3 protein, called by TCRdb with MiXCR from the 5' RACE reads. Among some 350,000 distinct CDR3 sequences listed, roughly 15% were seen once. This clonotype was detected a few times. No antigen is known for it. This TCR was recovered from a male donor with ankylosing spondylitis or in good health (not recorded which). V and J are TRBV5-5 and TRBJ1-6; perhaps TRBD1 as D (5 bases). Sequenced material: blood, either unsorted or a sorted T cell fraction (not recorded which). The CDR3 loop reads CASSLEGAISPLHF. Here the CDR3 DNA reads TGTGCCAGCAGCTTAGAAGGGGCAATTTCACCCCTCCACTTT.